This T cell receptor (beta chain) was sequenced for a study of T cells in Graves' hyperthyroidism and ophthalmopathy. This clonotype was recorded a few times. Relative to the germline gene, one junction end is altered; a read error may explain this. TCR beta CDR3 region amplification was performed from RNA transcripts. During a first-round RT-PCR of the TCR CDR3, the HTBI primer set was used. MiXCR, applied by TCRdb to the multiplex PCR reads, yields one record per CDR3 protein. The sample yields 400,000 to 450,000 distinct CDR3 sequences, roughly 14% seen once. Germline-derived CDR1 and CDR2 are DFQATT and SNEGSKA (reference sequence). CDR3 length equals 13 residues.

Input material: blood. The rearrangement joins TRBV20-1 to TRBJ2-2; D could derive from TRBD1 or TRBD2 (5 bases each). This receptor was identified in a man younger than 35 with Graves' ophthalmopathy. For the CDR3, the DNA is TGCAGTGTAGTGGGGGAAAACACCGGGGAGCTGGTTTTT. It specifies CSVVGENTGELVF.